These 19 T cell receptor beta chains originate from one sample sequenced in a study of T cell responses to AZD1222 COVID-19 vaccine. Sequenced by immunoSEQ multiplex PCR; TCRdb stores in-frame clones only, minus some. The table records more than 75,000 clones, under 95% of them present only once. Source: peripheral blood, taken on day 0 of AZD1222 vaccination. These receptor sequences come from an adult in good health.

The chain employs TRBV12-3 or TRBV12-4 and TRBJ2-7; D is perhaps TRBD1 (5 bases). Trimming removed 3 bases at V and 7 bases at J, with 10 bases between. The CDR3 has 12 residues. CDR3 coding DNA: TGTGCCAGCAGTTTTATCTCAGGGGAGCAGTACTTC. Encoded protein: CASSFISGEQYF.

The chain couples TRBV3-1 (or the pseudogene TRBV3-2) to TRBJ2-2; D gene ambiguous. Per the germline V gene, CDR1 is LGHDT and CDR2 is YNNKEL (reference sequence). Trimming removed 1 base from V and 8 bases from J, with 11 bases in between. The CDR3 is made up of 14 amino acids. CDR3 sequence: CASSQAGSRGELFF. The CDR3 nucleotides read TGTGCCAGCAGCCAAGCAGGATCCAGGGGGGAGCTGTTTTTT.

The chain combines TRBV18 with TRBJ2-1; D is possibly TRBD1 (6 bases). The germline V gene has CDR1 KGHSH and CDR2 LQKENI. There are 16 residues in the CDR3. Deletions cut 2 bases from V and 5 bases from J, with 16 bases between. This CDR3 is CASSPSISGDDNEQFF. In nucleotides, the CDR3 is TGTGCCAGCTCACCATCAATCTCAGGGGATGACAATGAGCAGTTCTTC. Together with reference TRBV18 and TRBJ2-1, the CDR3 gives the full variable domain: NAGVMQNPRHLVRRRGQEARLRCSPMKGHSHVYWYRQLPEEGLKFMVYLQKENIIDESGMPKERFSAEFPKEGPSILRIQQVVRGDSAAYFCASSPSISGDDNEQFFGPGTRLTVL.

In nucleotides, the CDR3 is TGCAGTGCTAGTTTCGGGGGGAGTTCGAACACCGGGGAGCTGTTTTTT. It is translated as CSASFGGSSNTGELFF. J is TRBJ2-2 and V is TRBV20-1; TRBD2 matches at 7 bases. V lost 3 bases and J lost 0; bases outside the gene matches: 7. This CDR3 region has 16 residues. Germline-derived CDR1 and CDR2 are DFQATT and SNEGSKA (reference sequence).

The chain uses TRBV5-1 and TRBJ2-2; D possibly matches TRBD1 or TRBD2 (5 bases each). This CDR3 contains 16 residues. V dropped 5 bases and J dropped 7 bases, with 21 bases sitting between them. The germline CDR1 and CDR2 sequences are SGHRS and YFSETQ. CDR3 in DNA: TGCGCCAGCAGGTCAACCGGGACCGGATCGGGCGGGGAGCTGTTTTTT. It is translated as CASRSTGTGSGGELFF.

This chain links TRBV6-5 with TRBJ1-5; no definite D call. Germline values: CDR1 MNHEY, CDR2 SVGAGI. CDR3 length: 15 amino acids. V was trimmed by 3 bases and J by 2 bases, leaving 11 bases between them. CDR3 in DNA: TGTGCCAGCAGTTATTCCCTTCATGGCAATCAGCCCCAGCATTTT. Its translation is CASSYSLHGNQPQHF.

In this sample, this clone turned up once. The chain is built from TRBV18 and TRBJ1-5; 9 bases fit TRBD1. The germline V gene has CDR1 KGHSH and CDR2 LQKENI. Unmatched junction bases numbered 13, after V lost 6 bases and J lost 1 base. CDR3 length: 18 residues. CDR3 residues: CASSLGTGRDLSNQPQHF. The CDR3, as DNA: TGTGCCAGCTCGCTTGGGACAGGGAGAGATTTGAGCAATCAGCCCCAGCATTTT.

The chain combines TRBV5-4 with TRBJ2-6; no clear D gene. Germline CDR1 is SGHNT and CDR2 is YYREEE (reference sequence). The CDR3 runs 15 residues. V lost 1 base, J lost 1 base, and 6 bases lay in between. The CDR3 sequence is CASSLYASGANVLTF. The CDR3 DNA sequence: TGTGCCAGCAGCTTGTACGCTTCTGGGGCCAACGTCCTGACTTTC.

A few counts support this clone. This chain uses TRBV10-2 with TRBJ1-3; TRBD1 might be the D (6 bases). The V end lost 3 bases, the J end lost 3 bases, and 6 bases lay between the germline ends. Germline V gives CDR1 WSHSY, CDR2 SAAADI. The CDR3 runs 13 residues. The DNA for the CDR3 is TGCGCCAGCAGTGAACAGGGTGGAAACACCATATATTTT. Translating gives CASSEQGGNTIYF.

This rearrangement joins TRBV27 to TRBJ2-7, with D perhaps TRBD2 (6 bases). This CDR3 has 14 residues. The V and J ends lost 3 bases and 9 bases respectively, with 18 bases between them. Germline V gene sequence: CDR1 MNHEY, CDR2 SMNVEV (reference sequence). The CDR3 bases are TGTGCCAGCAGTTTTTCGAGCGGGTCGCCGGGGCAGTACTTC. Its protein is CASSFSSGSPGQYF.

The chain has TRBV21-1 and TRBJ2-3; the table's TRBD2 call for D was not verified on the DNA. TRBV21-1 corresponds to a pseudogene. The CDR3 is 16 amino acids. This chain's CDR3 is CASSGRTSQDTDTQYF. The CDR3 nucleotides are TGTGCCAGCAGCGGGAGAACTAGCCAAGACACAGATACGCAGTATTTT.

This chain links TRBV25-1 with TRBJ2-2; 7 nucleotides align to TRBD2. Germline CDR1 reads MGHDK; CDR2 reads SYGVNS. The J segment lost 1 base and the V segment lost 1 base, leaving 3 bases of the junction unmatched. The CDR3 runs 16 residues. The chain's CDR3 is CASSEWGGWNTGELFF. The DNA for the CDR3 is TGTGCCAGCAGTGAATGGGGGGGTTGGAACACCGGGGAGCTGTTTTTT.

The V gene is TRBV27, the J gene TRBJ2-7; 9 nucleotides agree with TRBD1. The germline CDR1 and CDR2 sequences are MNHEY and SMNVEV (reference sequence). The trim removed 2 bases at V and 1 base at J, leaving 3 bases unmatched. The CDR3 is 15 residues long. CDR3 bases: TGTGCCAGCAGTTTAACGGGACAGGGATCCTACGAGCAGTACTTC. It yields the protein CASSLTGQGSYEQYF.

This clone has a handful of counts. The V and J genes are TRBV6-5 and TRBJ1-5, with D possibly being TRBD1 (5 bases). Trimming removed 2 bases at V and 6 bases at J, with 14 bases between. The CDR3 contains 15 residues. Germline V gene data show CDR1 as MNHEY and CDR2 as SVGAGI. This CDR3 reads CASSYGQGTRQPQHF. CDR3 nucleotide sequence: TGTGCCAGCAGTTACGGGCAGGGAACCCGTCAGCCCCAGCATTTT.

J is TRBJ2-1 and V is TRBV5-1, with TRBD2 matching over 15 bases. This CDR3 comprises 16 residues. Trimming at V came to 3 bases and at J to 8 bases, leaving 6 bases not matched to a gene. Germline V gene data show CDR1 as SGHRS and CDR2 as YFSETQ. Here the CDR3 DNA reads TGCGCCAGCAGCTGGGGACTAGCGGGGGGCGGGGATGAGCAGTTCTTC. Translation gives CASSWGLAGGGDEQFF.

The chain couples TRBV19 to TRBJ1-5, with a possible D match to TRBD1 (6 bases). CDR3 length equals 16 residues. The V end lost 1 base, the J end lost 9 bases, and 19 bases lay between the germline ends. Germline V gene lookup returns CDR1 LNHDA and CDR2 SQIVND (reference sequence). CDR3 coding DNA: TGTGCCAGTAGTATAGGTGGGGGGCAGGGCCTTTGGCCCCAGCATTTT. This encodes CASSIGGGQGLWPQHF.

This chain joins TRBV2 and TRBJ1-1; 7 bases map to TRBD1. CDR3 size: 17 residues. Germline-derived CDR1 and CDR2 are SNHLY and FYNNEI. V was clipped by 8 bases and J by 0 bases; unmatched bases: 15. This chain's CDR3 is CASSFPGTGAMNTEAFF. DNA for the CDR3: TGTGCCAGCTCGTTCCCCGGCACAGGGGCCATGAACACTGAAGCTTTCTTT.

The chain has TRBV19 and TRBJ2-7, with D possibly matching TRBD2 (5 bases). Germline V CDR1 and CDR2: LNHDA, SQIVND (reference sequence). Trimming took 7 bases from V and 1 from J, leaving 20 bases between them. The CDR3 has 16 residues. CDR3 nucleotide sequence: TGTGCCAGTACTCCCTCCGGAGCGGCAAGGTCCTACGAGCAGTACTTC. Amino acid sequence: CASTPSGAARSYEQYF. The full variable domain, rest sourced from reference TRBV19 and TRBJ2-7, is DGGITQSPKYLFRKEGQNVTLSCEQNLNHDAMYWYRQDPGQGLRLIYYSQIVNDFQKGDIAEGYSVSREKKESFPLTVTSAQKNPTAFYLCASTPSGAARSYEQYFGPGTRLTVT.

V gene TRBV4-1 combines with J gene TRBJ2-5; a possible D gene is TRBD2 (6 bases). V was shortened by 1 base and J by 5 bases, with 11 bases between the two germline ends. There are 14 residues in the CDR3. Per germline, CDR1 MGHRA and CDR2 YSYEKL. The CDR3 coding sequence is TGCGCCAGCAGCCAAGTACGGGGGTCGGAGACCCAGTACTTC. Translated, it gives CASSQVRGSETQYF.